The clone carrying this T cell receptor beta chain has a handful of counts. How the authors handled the data: By means of reference gene primer amplification, nucleated cell counts were estimated. Sequencing used immunoSEQ multiplex PCR; TCRdb keeps in-frame clones, though not all of them. That table furnishes V, J and clone size, whereas the DNA furnished D and trimming. The sample has about 170,000 clones; under 90% are singletons. These data are taken from a study of blood T cell repertoires in COVID-19. For the study at large: Sample material is recorded as cDNA or gDNA derived from T cells, B-cell-depleted T cells, or PBMCs.

Everyone who took part was 18 to 89 years old, and they came from about two dozen US areas. The study assigned cohorts using participant-reported clinical history. From germline, CDR1 is SGHTA and CDR2 FQGTGA. J lost 5 bases, V lost 5 bases, and 7 bases had no gene match. The CDR3 has 14 residues. J is TRBJ2-5 and V is TRBV7-3, with 8 bases aligning to TRBD2. Sequenced input: PBMCs or T cells enriched from blood (not recorded which). The receptor was isolated from a man aged 50 or older who had recovered from COVID-19. CDR3 DNA sequence: TGTGCCAGCAGCCCGACTAGCGATGTTGAGACCCAGTACTTC. It specifies CASSPTSDVETQYF.